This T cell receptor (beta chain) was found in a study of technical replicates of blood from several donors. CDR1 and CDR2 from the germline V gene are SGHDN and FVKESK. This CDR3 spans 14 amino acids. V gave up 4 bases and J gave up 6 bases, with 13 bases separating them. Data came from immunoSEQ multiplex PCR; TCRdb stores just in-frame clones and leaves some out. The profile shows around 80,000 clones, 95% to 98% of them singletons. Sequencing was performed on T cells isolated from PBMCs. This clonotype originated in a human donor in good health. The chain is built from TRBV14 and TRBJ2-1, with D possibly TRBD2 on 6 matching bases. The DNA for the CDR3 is TGTGCCAGCAGCCTCTCGGGAGTCCTCAATGAGCAGTTCTTC. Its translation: CASSLSGVLNEQFF.